This TCR beta chain was recorded in a study of blood T cell repertoires in COVID-19. The data were produced by immunoSEQ multiplex PCR, yet TCRdb's version contains in-frame clones alone and is incomplete. Found here are under 350,000 clones, under 90% of them singletons; the top ten hold 8.5% to 9.5%. CDR3 size: 14 residues. Germline V lookup: CDR1 SGHRS, CDR2 YFSETQ. The J segment lost 6 bases and the V segment lost 6 bases, leaving 8 bases of the junction unmatched. Sequences were obtained from peripheral blood. This chain links TRBV5-1 with TRBJ2-3; 9 nucleotides match TRBD2. This TCR came from a woman aged 50 to 60 who had recovered from COVID-19. The CDR3 DNA is TGCGCCAGCACCGAGGGCAGCGGGGGGGATACGCAGTATTTT. As protein: CASTEGSGGDTQYF.